Given below is one T cell receptor (beta chain) in context. Antigen unknown. The naive CD8 population came from CD45RO-negative cells selected for CCR7, without terminally differentiated effector memory CD45RA+ cells. This specimen belongs to a study of shared clonotypes between healthy human individuals. Study-level background: A donor's plate count was three for CD4 naive and three for CD4 memory; CD8 naive had two and CD8 memory one.

Overall study findings and caveats: Relative to their counterparts shared across all four donors, non-shared clonotypes exhibited diminished generation probabilities. Larger estimated richness was generally seen in naive subsets than in memory subsets.

In germline, CDR1 is SNHLY, CDR2 FYNNEI. CDR3 size: 14 residues. V lost 7 bases and J 4 bases, leaving 13 bases between the germline ends. Sequencing used immunoSEQ multiplex PCR; TCRdb keeps in-frame clones, though not all of them. The sample carries roughly 850,000 clones, 96% recorded once. This chain joins TRBV2 and TRBJ2-2; tentatively, D is TRBD1 (6 bases). Sample: naive CD8+ T cells sorted from blood. This TCR came from a man aged 25-45 years in good health. The CDR3 DNA is TGTGCCAGCAATGATAGGGGGTCCACCGGGGAGCTGTTTTTT. Protein sequence: CASNDRGSTGELFF.